The next 25 T cell receptor beta chains were all read from a single sample in a study of blood T cell repertoires in COVID-19. Assay: immunoSEQ multiplex PCR; the TCRdb copy retains only in-frame clones and omits some. This sample yields 200,000 to 250,000 clones, of which roughly 86% are seen a single time; roughly 6.2% belongs to the top ten. Material: peripheral blood. These receptors were taken from a woman older than 75 with COVID-19, enrolled during active disease.

The chain joins TRBV19 to TRBJ1-5; no firm D call. The CDR3 loop spans 15 amino acids. V lost 6 bases to trimming and J lost 0 bases, with 12 bases between them. Germline V gives CDR1 LNHDA, CDR2 SQIVND (reference sequence). CDR3 loop: CASSLDAGSNQPQHF. The CDR3 nucleotides read TGTGCCAGTAGCCTGGACGCGGGTAGCAATCAGCCCCAGCATTTT.

The chain carries TRBV7-9 and TRBJ1-6; D gene ambiguous. The germline CDR1 and CDR2 sequences are SEHNR and FQNEAQ (reference sequence). Trimming took 3 bases from V and 5 from J, leaving 5 bases between them. The CDR3 extends over 13 amino acids. This CDR3 reads CASSFPDNSPLHF. The CDR3, as DNA: TGTGCCAGCAGCTTTCCAGATAATTCACCCCTCCACTTT.

This clone was seen only once. This chain links TRBV5-6 with TRBJ2-1, with 12 bases fitting TRBD2. The germline gives CDR1 SGHDT, CDR2 YYEEEE. CDR3 length: 16 amino acids. Trimming cost V 0 bases and J 10 bases; bases outside gene matches: 8. In DNA, the CDR3 is TGTGCCAGCAGCTTGGGACTAGCGGGGGTGAGGGTAGAGCAGTTCTTC. It codes for CASSLGLAGVRVEQFF.

The CDR3: CASSRLASGGLSPQETQYF. The CDR3 DNA is TGCGCCAGCAGCCGCCTGGCTAGCGGGGGGCTCTCACCACAAGAGACCCAGTACTTC. The chain carries TRBV4-3 and TRBJ2-5; TRBD2 agrees at 11 bases. The germline V gene has CDR1 LGHNA and CDR2 YSLEER. With 4 bases clipped from V and 2 bases from J, the junction kept 15 bases outside the gene matches. This CDR3 spans 19 amino acids.

This chain uses TRBV5-1 with TRBJ1-2; 9 bases are shared with TRBD1. V trimming: 4 bases; J trimming: 8 bases; junction bases outside the gene matches: 9. The germline V gene encodes CDR1 SGHRS and CDR2 YFSETQ. CDR3 length: 14 amino acids. For the CDR3, the DNA is TGCGCCAGCAGCAGGGACAGGGCCGAGAGGGGCTACACCTTC. Protein: CASSRDRAERGYTF. Together with reference TRBV5-1 and TRBJ1-2, the CDR3 gives the full variable domain: KAGVTQTPRYLIKTRGQQVTLSCSPISGHRSVSWYQQTPGQGLQFLFEYFSETQRNKGNFPGRFSGRQFSNSRSEMNVSTLELGDSALYLCASSRDRAERGYTFGSGTRLTVV.

This chain links TRBV5-8 with TRBJ1-5; unclear D gene. This CDR3 is built from 13 residues. V lost 0 bases, J lost 7 bases, and 8 bases lay in between. Germline CDR1 SGHTS, CDR2 YDEGEE. The CDR3: CASSLASFQPQHF. The CDR3 coding sequence is TGTGCCAGCAGCTTGGCCAGTTTCCAGCCCCAGCATTTT.

This clone was observed once. CDR3 nucleotide sequence: TGTGCCAGCAAGGGGACCGGGACAGCTAATTCACCCCTCCACTTT. Its protein product is CASKGTGTANSPLHF. V usage is TRBV27 and J usage is TRBJ1-6; TRBD1 matches 7 bases. Germline V gene sequence: CDR1 MNHEY, CDR2 SMNVEV (reference sequence). CDR3 length: 15 residues. The V segment lost 7 bases and the J segment 6 bases; nucleotides outside the gene matches: 9.

This chain's CDR3 is CASSIVTASNQPQHF. The CDR3, as DNA: TGTGCCAGTAGTATCGTAACAGCAAGCAATCAGCCCCAGCATTTT. The genes are TRBV19 and TRBJ1-5; D call uncertain. Trimming pared 3 bases from V and 1 base from J, leaving 10 bases between. Per germline, CDR1 LNHDA and CDR2 SQIVND (reference sequence). This CDR3 region has 15 residues.

V and J are TRBV9 and TRBJ1-1; possible D gene TRBD1, 6 bases. The V end was cut by 2 bases, the J end by 5 bases, with 13 bases between. Germline V CDR1 and CDR2: SGDLS, YYNGEE. This CDR3 has 14 residues. The CDR3 DNA reads as TGTGCCAGCAGCGTTGGGGGCGATGGGACTGAAGCTTTCTTT. Protein: CASSVGGDGTEAFF.

A single count supports this clone. The CDR3 DNA follows: TGTGCCAGCAACAGGGCTCCCCCCTACGAGCAGTACTTC. Translation: CASNRAPPYEQYF. The chain joins TRBV28 to TRBJ2-7; the D gene is possibly TRBD1 (6 bases). The CDR3 extends over 13 amino acids. V was clipped by 7 bases and J by 2 bases, with 12 bases between them. Germline V lookup: CDR1 MDHEN, CDR2 SYDVKM.

The chain combines TRBV7-2 with TRBJ2-5, with 7 bases fitting TRBD2. The V gene end was trimmed by 4 bases and the J gene end by 5 bases; junction bases not matched to a gene: 16. Germline-derived CDR1 and CDR2 are SGHTA and FQGNSA. The CDR3 covers 17 residues. The CDR3 is CASSSPAGGGRWETQYF. In nucleotides, the CDR3 is TGTGCCAGCAGCTCTCCCGCTGGGGGGGGGAGATGGGAGACCCAGTACTTC.

There are a few counts of this clone. The chain joins TRBV18 to TRBJ1-3; 12 bases line up with TRBD1. The CDR3 has 16 amino acids. The V segment lost 3 bases and the J segment 2 bases; nucleotides outside the gene matches: 2. CDR1 KGHSH and CDR2 LQKENI come from the germline V gene. The CDR3 region is CASSPGQGAAGNTIYF. In DNA form, the CDR3 reads TGTGCCAGCTCACCGGGACAGGGGGCGGCTGGAAACACCATATATTTT.

This chain connects TRBV5-4 to TRBJ1-3; 8 bases line up with TRBD1. Germline values: CDR1 SGHNT, CDR2 YYREEE (reference sequence). Trimming removed 1 base from V and 2 bases from J; junction bases left unmatched: 2. This CDR3 is 15 amino acids long. CDR3 region: CASSLQGATGNTIYF. CDR3 in DNA: TGTGCCAGCAGCTTGCAGGGGGCGACTGGAAACACCATATATTTT.

On this clone: One junction end does not reproduce the germline sequence, and a read error may be involved. The chain carries TRBV12-3 or TRBV12-4 and TRBJ1-2; the match to TRBD1 covers 9 bases. The CDR3 is 13 amino acids. As DNA, the CDR3 is TGTGCCAGCAGTTTATGGGACAGGGACGAGGTGGCCTTC. This gives the protein CASSLWDRDEVAF.

The chain couples TRBV10-3 to TRBJ2-3; 11 positions match TRBD2. Germline V CDR1 and CDR2: ENHRY, SYGVKD. This CDR3 contains 17 residues. V lost 3 bases and J lost 0; bases outside the gene matches: 5. This chain's CDR3 is CAISDGASGGSTDTQYF. In DNA form, the CDR3 reads TGTGCCATCAGTGATGGGGCTAGCGGGGGGAGCACAGATACGCAGTATTTT.

CDR3 sequence (DNA): TGTGCCACCAGTGATTTGGGGACAGGGTCTGGGTTGGAGACCCAGTACTTC. As protein: CATSDLGTGSGLETQYF. The rearrangement joins TRBV24-1 to TRBJ2-5, with 9 bases aligning to TRBD1. V lost 0 bases to trimming and J lost 5 bases; unmatched junction nucleotides: 9. CDR1 KGHDR and CDR2 SFDVKD come from the germline V gene. The CDR3 is 17 amino acids.

CDR3 DNA sequence: TGTGCCAGCAGCTTAGGCGGGGGGTTTTACTACGAGCAGTACTTC. Its protein is CASSLGGGFYYEQYF. J is TRBJ2-7 and V is TRBV7-8, with 8 bases identical to TRBD2. J was trimmed by 3 bases and V by 1 base; bases with no gene match: 5. The CDR3 is 15 amino acids. Germline V CDR1 and CDR2: SGHVS, FQNEAQ.

This clone was observed a handful of times. The CDR3 bases are TGTGCCAGCCGCGGAAGGCTGTACTCCTACGAGCAGTACGTC. Protein product: CASRGRLYSYEQYV. The chain couples TRBV6-5 to TRBJ2-7, with D hard to call. The germline V and J ends were trimmed by 8 bases and 0 bases, with 14 bases remaining between them. Germline CDR1 reads MNHEY; CDR2 reads SVGAGI. This CDR3 region has 14 residues.

The chain uses TRBV9 and TRBJ1-5; D not resolved. Deletions cut 4 bases from V and 7 bases from J, with 15 bases between. There are 14 residues in the CDR3. Germline V gene data show CDR1 as SGDLS and CDR2 as YYNGEE. The CDR3 DNA sequence: TGTGCCAGCAGCCAAGGGAGTGGAGGGCAGCCCCAGCATTTT. It is translated as CASSQGSGGQPQHF.

The rearrangement joins TRBV19 to TRBJ1-5; D not certain. Trimming cost V 8 bases and J 4 bases, with 9 bases left between them. The CDR3 totals 12 residues. Per the germline V gene, CDR1 is LNHDA and CDR2 is SQIVND (reference sequence). CDR3 nucleotide sequence: TGTGCCAGTCGTTCGGGAAATCAGCCCCAGCATTTT. It is translated as CASRSGNQPQHF.

The chain joins TRBV6-5 to TRBJ2-7; no reliable D call. There are 11 residues in the CDR3. CDR1 is MNHEY and CDR2 is SVGAGI in the germline V gene. Trimming cost V 6 bases and J 0 bases, with 3 bases left between them. The CDR3 sequence: CASSFSYEQYF. CDR3 sequence (DNA): TGTGCCAGCAGCTTCTCCTACGAGCAGTACTTC.

This chain joins TRBV4-1 and TRBJ2-5; 7 bases are shared with TRBD1. Germline lookup yields CDR1 MGHRA and CDR2 YSYEKL. The V gene end was trimmed by 4 bases and the J gene end by 5 bases; junction bases not matched to a gene: 7. The CDR3 runs to 14 residues. The CDR3 region has the DNA TGCGCCAGCAGCCTTGAACAGGGGCGGGAGACCCAGTACTTC. It is translated as CASSLEQGRETQYF.

J is TRBJ1-5 and V is TRBV9; 7 nucleotides agree with TRBD1. Germline V gives CDR1 SGDLS, CDR2 YYNGEE. V dropped 5 bases and J dropped 3; count of bases not matched to a gene: 5. The CDR3 extends over 14 amino acids. The CDR3 is CASRGQGDNQPQHF. In DNA, the CDR3 is TGTGCCAGCAGAGGTCAGGGGGACAATCAGCCCCAGCATTTT.

The chain links TRBV5-1 to TRBJ2-3, with 12 bases fitting TRBD2. Germline V lookup: CDR1 SGHRS, CDR2 YFSETQ. The V gene end was trimmed by 1 base and the J gene end by 6 bases; junction bases not matched to a gene: 9. The CDR3 loop spans 17 amino acids. CDR3: CASSLLSSGGAGDTQYF. DNA for the CDR3: TGCGCCAGCAGCTTGCTCTCTAGCGGGGGGGCCGGGGATACGCAGTATTTT.

CDR3 nucleotide sequence: TGTGCCAGCAGGAGAAAGGGGCGCGAGGCCGGGGAGCTGTTTTTT. Encoded protein: CASRRKGREAGELFF. The genes are TRBV6-5 and TRBJ2-2, with D tentatively TRBD1 (5 bases). The germline gives CDR1 MNHEY, CDR2 SVGAGI. This CDR3 contains 15 residues. Trimming stripped 6 bases from V and 6 bases from J, with 17 bases between.